A selection of T cell receptor beta chains follows, all from one sample in a study of human T cells and chemical hapten exposure. TCRdb independently ran MiXCR on the RACE reads; one entry per CDR3 protein. Of tens of thousands of distinct CDR3 sequences listed, 10% to 15% are singletons. Specimen: whole blood, collected in connection with sensitization to the hapten diphenylcyclopropenone (DPC). The receptors stem from a woman aged 40 to 50 with alopecia areata. Some clones in this sample may be carry-over from other donors' samples. CDR3s include the opening cysteine and the closing phenylalanine or tryptophan. A D gene is named only where the DNA matches it firmly. Rows give clone size only sometimes, using once, few, many, or a class for an expanded clone.

abundance: many; v_gene: TRBV20-1; j_gene: TRBJ1-2; d_gene: TRBD1; CDR3aa: CSARGTGERDYGYTF; CDR3nt: TGCAGTGCTAGAGGGACAGGGGAAAGAGACTATGGCTACACCTTC
abundance: many; v_gene: TRBV6-6; j_gene: TRBJ1-4; d_gene: TRBD1; CDR3aa: CASSPTGIREKLFF; CDR3nt: TGTGCCAGCAGCCCGACAGGGATACGGGAAAAACTGTTTTTT
abundance: few; v_gene: TRBV30; j_gene: TRBJ1-2; d_gene: TRBD1; CDR3aa: CAWGTGGNYTF; CDR3nt: TGTGCCTGGGGGACAGGGGGCAACTACACCTTC
abundance: many; v_gene: TRBV27; j_gene: TRBJ2-1; d_gene: -; CDR3aa: CASSLYSSYNEQFF; CDR3nt: TGTGCCAGCAGTTTGTACAGCTCCTACAATGAGCAGTTCTTC
abundance: few; v_gene: TRBV29-1; j_gene: TRBJ2-3; d_gene: -; CDR3aa: CSVEQGGEDTQYF; CDR3nt: TGCAGCGTTGAACAAGGGGGTGAGGATACGCAGTATTTT
abundance: -; v_gene: TRBV6-1; j_gene: TRBJ2-1; d_gene: TRBD1; CDR3aa: CASSVDRGTYNEQFF; CDR3nt: TGTGCCAGCAGTGTGGACAGGGGAACCTACAATGAGCAGTTCTTC
abundance: many; v_gene: TRBV11-2; j_gene: TRBJ2-3; d_gene: -; CDR3aa: CASSLGQYDADTQYF; CDR3nt: TGTGCCAGCAGCTTAGGCCAGTATGACGCAGATACGCAGTATTTT
abundance: many; v_gene: TRBV27; j_gene: TRBJ2-7; d_gene: -; CDR3aa: CASSLSPLLPGLGSYEQYF; CDR3nt: TGTGCCAGCAGTTTATCCCCACTACTGCCGGGACTGGGCTCCTACGAGCAGTACTTC
abundance: few; v_gene: TRBV6-6; j_gene: TRBJ2-2; d_gene: -; CDR3aa: CASRRGKATGELFF; CDR3nt: TGTGCCAGCAGAAGGGGGAAAGCTACCGGGGAGCTGTTTTTT
abundance: many; v_gene: TRBV12-3/TRBV12-4; j_gene: TRBJ2-1; d_gene: TRBD1; CDR3aa: CASQVTGGGTSEQFF; CDR3nt: TGTGCCAGCCAGGTGACAGGGGGCGGCACATCTGAGCAGTTCTTC
abundance: many; v_gene: TRBV7-2; j_gene: TRBJ2-6; d_gene: TRBD1; CDR3aa: CASSPQGHSGANVLTF; CDR3nt: TGTGCCAGCAGCCCACAGGGGCACTCTGGGGCCAACGTCCTGACTTTC
abundance: many; v_gene: TRBV20-1; j_gene: TRBJ2-2; d_gene: TRBD1; CDR3aa: CSAHIRDRYTGELFF; CDR3nt: TGCAGTGCTCACATTCGGGACAGATACACCGGGGAGCTGTTTTTT
abundance: many; v_gene: TRBV18; j_gene: TRBJ1-3; d_gene: -; CDR3aa: CASSSIVALQSGNTIYF; CDR3nt: TGTGCCAGCTCATCGATCGTGGCTCTCCAATCTGGAAACACCATATATTTT
abundance: -; v_gene: TRBV28; j_gene: TRBJ2-7; d_gene: -; CDR3aa: CASSSGTPYEQYF; CDR3nt: TGTGCCAGCAGTTCCGGGACCCCCTACGAGCAGTACTTC
abundance: many; v_gene: TRBV10-3; j_gene: TRBJ1-1; d_gene: TRBD1; CDR3aa: CATQTGLNTEAFF; CDR3nt: TGTGCCACCCAGACAGGGCTGAACACTGAAGCTTTCTTT
abundance: many; v_gene: TRBV30; j_gene: TRBJ2-5; d_gene: TRBD2; CDR3aa: CAWSVGLEETQYF; CDR3nt: TGTGCCTGGAGTGTCGGACTAGAAGAGACCCAGTACTTC
abundance: medium-sized; v_gene: TRBV6-2/TRBV6-3; j_gene: TRBJ2-1; d_gene: -; CDR3aa: CASRGAPRKWFF; CDR3nt: TGTGCCAGCAGGGGTGCTCCGCGAAAGTGGTTCTTC
abundance: -; v_gene: TRBV10-3; j_gene: TRBJ2-2; d_gene: TRBD2; CDR3aa: CAISDGRYGGLAGTGELFF; CDR3nt: TGTGCCATCAGTGATGGGCGTTATGGGGGACTAGCGGGAACCGGGGAGCTGTTTTTT
abundance: -; v_gene: TRBV9; j_gene: TRBJ1-2; d_gene: -; CDR3aa: CASSVAANYGYTF; CDR3nt: TGTGCCAGCAGCGTAGCAGCTAACTATGGCTACACCTTC
abundance: -; v_gene: TRBV24-1; j_gene: TRBJ2-3; d_gene: -; CDR3aa: CATSDAERRGPRGAQYF; CDR3nt: TGTGCCACCAGTGATGCTGAGAGGCGGGGTCCCAGAGGGGCGCAGTATTTT
abundance: few; v_gene: TRBV29-1; j_gene: TRBJ2-1; d_gene: TRBD2; CDR3aa: CSVTSTSGRGNEQFF; CDR3nt: TGCAGCGTTACCTCGACTAGCGGACGGGGCAATGAGCAGTTCTTC
abundance: many; v_gene: TRBV6-1; j_gene: TRBJ2-5; d_gene: -; CDR3aa: CASSNYPPERNQETQYF; CDR3nt: TGTGCCAGCAGTAACTACCCCCCCGAGCGGAACCAAGAGACCCAGTACTTC
abundance: many; v_gene: TRBV29-1; j_gene: TRBJ2-5; d_gene: -; CDR3aa: CSVGAGANILQETQYF; CDR3nt: TGCAGCGTTGGGGCGGGCGCAAACATCCTGCAAGAGACCCAGTACTTC
abundance: many; v_gene: TRBV4-3; j_gene: TRBJ1-2; d_gene: TRBD1; CDR3aa: CASSQEPGQGARSGYTF; CDR3nt: TGCGCCAGCAGCCAGGAACCGGGACAGGGGGCGAGATCTGGCTACACCTTC
abundance: many; v_gene: TRBV20-1; j_gene: TRBJ1-2; d_gene: -; CDR3aa: CSARIRGRTFNYGYTF; CDR3nt: TGCAGTGCTAGAATAAGGGGACGTACGTTCAACTATGGCTACACCTTC
abundance: many; v_gene: TRBV4-1; j_gene: TRBJ2-1; d_gene: -; CDR3aa: CASSQLDMVTYNEQFF; CDR3nt: TGCGCCAGCAGCCAACTAGACATGGTGACCTACAATGAGCAGTTCTTC
abundance: -; v_gene: TRBV18; j_gene: TRBJ2-5; d_gene: TRBD2; CDR3aa: CASSQRREETQYF; CDR3nt: TGTGCCAGCTCCCAGAGGCGGGAGGAGACCCAGTACTTC
abundance: many; v_gene: TRBV3-1; j_gene: TRBJ2-1; d_gene: -; CDR3aa: CASSQTQGYNEQFF; CDR3nt: TGTGCCAGCAGCCAAACACAGGGCTACAATGAGCAGTTCTTC
abundance: many; v_gene: TRBV7-9; j_gene: TRBJ1-2; d_gene: -; CDR3aa: CASSLGSGDYGYTF; CDR3nt: TGTGCCAGCAGCTTAGGATCCGGGGACTATGGCTACACCTTC
abundance: -; v_gene: TRBV6-2/TRBV6-3; j_gene: TRBJ2-7; d_gene: -; CDR3aa: CASTLSDTPYEQYF; CDR3nt: TGTGCCAGCACCCTATCGGACACCCCCTACGAGCAGTACTTC
abundance: few; v_gene: TRBV6-2/TRBV6-3; j_gene: TRBJ1-1; d_gene: -; CDR3aa: CASSYSHGSEAFF; CDR3nt: TGTGCCAGCAGTTACTCCCACGGTTCCGAAGCTTTCTTT
abundance: -; v_gene: TRBV10-3; j_gene: TRBJ2-1; d_gene: -; CDR3aa: CAISESLMVGQFF; CDR3nt: TGTGCCATCAGTGAGTCGCTTATGGTGGGGCAGTTCTTC
abundance: many; v_gene: TRBV18; j_gene: TRBJ1-5; d_gene: -; CDR3aa: CASSLGWNQPQHF; CDR3nt: TGTGCCAGCTCACTGGGGTGGAATCAGCCCCAGCATTTT
abundance: -; v_gene: TRBV5-6; j_gene: TRBJ2-5; d_gene: -; CDR3aa: CASSPLARETQYF; CDR3nt: TGTGCCAGCAGCCCTCTAGCTCGGGAGACCCAGTACTTC
abundance: many; v_gene: TRBV3-1; j_gene: TRBJ2-3; d_gene: -; CDR3aa: CASSQQGRTDTQYF; CDR3nt: TGTGCCAGCAGCCAGCAGGGACGCACAGATACGCAGTATTTT
abundance: many; v_gene: TRBV19; j_gene: TRBJ1-5; d_gene: TRBD1; CDR3aa: CASTDRVRQPQHF; CDR3nt: TGTGCCAGTACCGACAGGGTTCGTCAGCCCCAGCATTTT
abundance: -; v_gene: TRBV12-3/TRBV12-4; j_gene: TRBJ2-7; d_gene: TRBD2; CDR3aa: CASSLGGGATEQYF; CDR3nt: TGTGCCAGCAGTTTGGGCGGGGGGGCGACCGAGCAGTACTTC
abundance: many; v_gene: TRBV30; j_gene: TRBJ2-6; d_gene: -; CDR3aa: CAAGISSGANVLTF; CDR3nt: TGTGCCGCTGGAATCAGCTCTGGGGCCAACGTCCTGACTTTC
abundance: -; v_gene: TRBV6-2/TRBV6-3; j_gene: TRBJ1-1; d_gene: TRBD1; CDR3aa: CASSYSRTRDRMNTEAFF; CDR3nt: TGTGCCAGCAGTTACTCGCGGACCCGGGACAGAATGAACACTGAAGCTTTCTTT
abundance: -; v_gene: TRBV29-1; j_gene: TRBJ2-3; d_gene: -; CDR3aa: CSSRSDTDTQYF; CDR3nt: TGCAGCTCTCGTTCGGACACAGATACGCAGTATTTT
abundance: -; v_gene: TRBV6-5; j_gene: TRBJ2-3; d_gene: -; CDR3aa: CASSQQTPTEIRVDTQYF; CDR3nt: TGTGCCAGCAGTCAGCAGACTCCGACTGAAATCCGGGTAGATACGCAGTATTTT
abundance: few; v_gene: TRBV20-1; j_gene: TRBJ2-2; d_gene: TRBD2; CDR3aa: CSARYSSGGAVSGELFF; CDR3nt: TGCAGTGCTCGCTACTCTAGCGGGGGGGCCGTCTCCGGGGAGCTGTTTTTT
abundance: many; v_gene: TRBV7-9; j_gene: TRBJ2-4; d_gene: TRBD2; CDR3aa: CASSSGRALAKNIQYF; CDR3nt: TGTGCCAGCAGCTCCGGGAGGGCCCTAGCCAAAAACATTCAGTACTTC
abundance: -; v_gene: TRBV10-1; j_gene: TRBJ2-1; d_gene: -; CDR3aa: CASSENPYNEQFF; CDR3nt: TGCGCCAGCAGTGAGAACCCATACAATGAGCAGTTCTTC
abundance: few; v_gene: TRBV11-2; j_gene: TRBJ2-1; d_gene: -; CDR3aa: CASSTQWHEQFF; CDR3nt: TGTGCCAGCAGCACCCAGTGGCATGAGCAGTTCTTC
abundance: few; v_gene: TRBV11-2; j_gene: TRBJ2-3; d_gene: TRBD2; CDR3aa: CASSSGLALGTDTQYF; CDR3nt: TGTGCCAGCAGCTCCGGACTAGCGTTGGGCACAGATACGCAGTATTTT
abundance: -; v_gene: TRBV27; j_gene: TRBJ2-7; d_gene: -; CDR3aa: CASSLQGAHEQYF; CDR3nt: TGTGCCAGCAGTCTACAGGGCGCCCACGAGCAGTACTTC
abundance: few; v_gene: TRBV7-3; j_gene: TRBJ2-1; d_gene: TRBD2; CDR3aa: CASSRLAGGESSYNEQFF; CDR3nt: TGTGCCAGCAGCCGACTAGCGGGAGGGGAGAGCTCCTACAATGAGCAGTTCTTC
abundance: medium-sized; v_gene: TRBV9; j_gene: TRBJ2-1; d_gene: TRBD2; CDR3aa: CASSGANGLAGVDEQFF; CDR3nt: TGTGCCAGCAGCGGAGCAAATGGACTAGCGGGAGTCGATGAGCAGTTCTTC
abundance: -; v_gene: TRBV6-6; j_gene: TRBJ1-4; d_gene: -; CDR3aa: CAGGAGEKLFF; CDR3nt: TGTGCCGGAGGGGCTGGTGAAAAACTGTTTTTT
abundance: many; v_gene: TRBV28; j_gene: TRBJ2-1; d_gene: TRBD2; CDR3aa: CASSLPQGPGSGGGYNEQFF; CDR3nt: TGTGCCAGCAGTTTACCCCAAGGACCCGGAAGTGGGGGGGGATACAATGAGCAGTTCTTC
abundance: -; v_gene: TRBV29-1; j_gene: TRBJ1-2; d_gene: -; CDR3aa: CSARLGRHGYTF; CDR3nt: TGCAGCGCTAGGCTGGGGCGCCATGGCTACACCTTC
abundance: many; v_gene: TRBV11-2; j_gene: TRBJ2-1; d_gene: -; CDR3aa: CASSLGYPGTYNEQFF; CDR3nt: TGTGCCAGCAGCTTAGGATACCCCGGGACCTACAATGAGCAGTTCTTC
abundance: many; v_gene: TRBV29-1; j_gene: TRBJ2-7; d_gene: TRBD2; CDR3aa: CSVDKGRSGSYEQYF; CDR3nt: TGCAGCGTTGATAAGGGTCGGAGCGGGAGCTACGAGCAGTACTTC
abundance: many; v_gene: TRBV6-5; j_gene: TRBJ2-3; d_gene: TRBD1; CDR3aa: CASSYGDRVGTDTQYF; CDR3nt: TGTGCCAGCAGTTACGGGGACAGAGTAGGCACAGATACGCAGTATTTT
abundance: many; v_gene: TRBV27; j_gene: TRBJ1-2; d_gene: -; CDR3aa: CASSSLGGLNYGYTF; CDR3nt: TGTGCCAGCAGTTCCCTAGGTGGCTTGAACTATGGCTACACCTTC
abundance: many; v_gene: TRBV12-3/TRBV12-4; j_gene: TRBJ1-5; d_gene: -; CDR3aa: CASSLGGMNQPQHF; CDR3nt: TGTGCCAGCAGTTTAGGGGGAATGAATCAGCCCCAGCATTTT
abundance: many; v_gene: TRBV20-1; j_gene: TRBJ2-3; d_gene: -; CDR3aa: CSARWGTDTQYF; CDR3nt: TGCAGTGCCAGATGGGGGACAGATACGCAGTATTTT
abundance: many; v_gene: TRBV20-1; j_gene: TRBJ1-5; d_gene: TRBD1; CDR3aa: CSQNGQASNQPQHF; CDR3nt: TGCAGTCAAAACGGACAGGCGAGCAATCAGCCCCAGCATTTT
abundance: -; v_gene: TRBV7-2; j_gene: TRBJ1-1; d_gene: TRBD1; CDR3aa: CASSLGPTGGTEAFF; CDR3nt: TGTGCCAGCAGCTTAGGGCCCACAGGGGGCACTGAAGCTTTCTTT